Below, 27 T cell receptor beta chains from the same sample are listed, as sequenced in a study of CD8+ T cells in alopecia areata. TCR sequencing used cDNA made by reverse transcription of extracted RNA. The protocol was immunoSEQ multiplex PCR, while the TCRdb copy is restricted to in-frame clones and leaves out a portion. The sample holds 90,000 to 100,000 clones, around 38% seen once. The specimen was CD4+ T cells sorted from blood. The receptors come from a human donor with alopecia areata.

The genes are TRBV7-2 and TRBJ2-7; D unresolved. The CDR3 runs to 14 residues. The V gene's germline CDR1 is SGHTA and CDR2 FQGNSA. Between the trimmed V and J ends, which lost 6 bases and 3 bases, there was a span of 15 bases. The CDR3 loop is CASRAALRSYEQYF. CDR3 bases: TGTGCCAGCAGGGCGGCCCTTCGGAGCTACGAGCAGTACTTC.

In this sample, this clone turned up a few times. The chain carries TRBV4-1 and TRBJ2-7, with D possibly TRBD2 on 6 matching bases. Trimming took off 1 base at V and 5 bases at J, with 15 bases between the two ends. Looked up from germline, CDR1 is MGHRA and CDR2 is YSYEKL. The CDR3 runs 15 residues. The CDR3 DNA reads TGCGCCAGCAGCCAAGGTGGCGGGAAGAACGACGAGCAGTACTTC. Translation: CASSQGGGKNDEQYF.

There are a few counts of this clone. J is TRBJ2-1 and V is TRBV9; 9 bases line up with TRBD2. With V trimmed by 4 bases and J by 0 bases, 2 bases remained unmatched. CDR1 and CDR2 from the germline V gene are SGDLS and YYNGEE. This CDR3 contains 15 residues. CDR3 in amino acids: CASSNSGSSYNEQFF. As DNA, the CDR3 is TGTGCCAGCAGCAATAGCGGGAGCTCCTACAATGAGCAGTTCTTC.

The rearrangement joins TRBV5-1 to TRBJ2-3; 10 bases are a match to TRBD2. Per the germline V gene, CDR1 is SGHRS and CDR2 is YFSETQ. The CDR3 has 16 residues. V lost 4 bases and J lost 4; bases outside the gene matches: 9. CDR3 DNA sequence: TGCGCCAGCAGCAAAGGGCTAGCGGGAGAAGCAGATACGCAGTATTTT. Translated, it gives CASSKGLAGEADTQYF. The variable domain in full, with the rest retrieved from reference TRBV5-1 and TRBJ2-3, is KAGVTQTPRYLIKTRGQQVTLSCSPISGHRSVSWYQQTPGQGLQFLFEYFSETQRNKGNFPGRFSGRQFSNSRSEMNVSTLELGDSALYLCASSKGLAGEADTQYFGPGTRLTVL.

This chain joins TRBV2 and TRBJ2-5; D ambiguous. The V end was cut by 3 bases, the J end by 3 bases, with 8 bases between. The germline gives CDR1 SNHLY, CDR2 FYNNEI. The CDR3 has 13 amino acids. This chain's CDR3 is CASSDLWKETQYF. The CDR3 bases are TGTGCCAGCAGTGATTTGTGGAAAGAGACCCAGTACTTC.

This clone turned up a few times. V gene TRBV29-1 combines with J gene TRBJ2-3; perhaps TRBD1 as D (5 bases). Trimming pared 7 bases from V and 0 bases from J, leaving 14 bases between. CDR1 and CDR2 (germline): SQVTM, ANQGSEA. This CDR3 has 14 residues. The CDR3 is CSAQPTVSTDTQYF. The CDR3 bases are TGCAGCGCCCAACCGACAGTAAGCACAGATACGCAGTATTTT.

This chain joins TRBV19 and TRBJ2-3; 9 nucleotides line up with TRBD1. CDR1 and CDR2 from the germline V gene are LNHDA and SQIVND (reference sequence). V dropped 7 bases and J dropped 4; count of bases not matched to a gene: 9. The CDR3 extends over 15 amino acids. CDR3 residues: CASTETGGFADTQYF. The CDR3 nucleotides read TGTGCCAGTACCGAGACAGGGGGGTTTGCAGATACGCAGTATTTT.

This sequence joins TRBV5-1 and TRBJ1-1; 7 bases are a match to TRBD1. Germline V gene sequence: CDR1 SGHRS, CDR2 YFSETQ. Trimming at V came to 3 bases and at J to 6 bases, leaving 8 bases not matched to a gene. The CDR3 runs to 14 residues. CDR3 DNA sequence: TGCGCCAGCAGCTACGACAGGGATGACGCTGAAGCTTTCTTT. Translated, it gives CASSYDRDDAEAFF.

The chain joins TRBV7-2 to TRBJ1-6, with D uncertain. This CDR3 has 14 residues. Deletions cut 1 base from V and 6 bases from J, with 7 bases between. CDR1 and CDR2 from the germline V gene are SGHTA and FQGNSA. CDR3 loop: CASSLVRINSPLHF. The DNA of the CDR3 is TGTGCCAGCAGCTTAGTTCGGATTAATTCACCCCTCCACTTT.

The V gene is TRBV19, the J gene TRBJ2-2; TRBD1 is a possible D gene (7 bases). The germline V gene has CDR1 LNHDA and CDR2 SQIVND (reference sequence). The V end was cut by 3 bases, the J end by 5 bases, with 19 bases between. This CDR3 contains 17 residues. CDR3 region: CASSIRAWTGGTGELFF. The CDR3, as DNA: TGTGCCAGTAGTATTAGGGCCTGGACAGGAGGGACCGGGGAGCTGTTTTTT. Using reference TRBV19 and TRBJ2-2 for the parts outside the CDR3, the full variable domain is DGGITQSPKYLFRKEGQNVTLSCEQNLNHDAMYWYRQDPGQGLRLIYYSQIVNDFQKGDIAEGYSVSREKKESFPLTVTSAQKNPTAFYLCASSIRAWTGGTGELFFGEGSRLTVL.

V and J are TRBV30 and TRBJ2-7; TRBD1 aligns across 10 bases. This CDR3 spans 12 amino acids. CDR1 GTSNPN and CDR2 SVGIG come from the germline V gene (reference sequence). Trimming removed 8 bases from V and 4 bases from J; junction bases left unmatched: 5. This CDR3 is CAGRTGGYEQYF. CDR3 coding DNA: TGTGCCGGAAGGACAGGGGGGTACGAGCAGTACTTC. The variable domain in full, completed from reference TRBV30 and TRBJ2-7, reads SQTIHQWPATLVQPVGSPLSLECTVEGTSNPNLYWYRQAAGRGLQLLFYSVGIGQISSEVPQNLSASRPQDRQFILSSKKLLLSDSGFYLCAGRTGGYEQYFGPGTRLTVT.

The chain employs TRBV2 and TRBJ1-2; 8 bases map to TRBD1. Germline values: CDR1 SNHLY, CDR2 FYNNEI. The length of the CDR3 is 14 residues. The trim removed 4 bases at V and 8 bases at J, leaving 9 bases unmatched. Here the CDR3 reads CASSAATGVRGYTF. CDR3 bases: TGTGCCAGCAGTGCTGCGACAGGGGTACGGGGCTACACCTTC.

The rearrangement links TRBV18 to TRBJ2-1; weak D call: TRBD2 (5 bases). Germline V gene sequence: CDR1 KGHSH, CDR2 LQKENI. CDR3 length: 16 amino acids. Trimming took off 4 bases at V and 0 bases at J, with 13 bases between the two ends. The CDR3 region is CASSLNSGSSYNEQFF. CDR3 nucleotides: TGTGCCAGCTCACTCAATTCGGGGAGCTCCTACAATGAGCAGTTCTTC.

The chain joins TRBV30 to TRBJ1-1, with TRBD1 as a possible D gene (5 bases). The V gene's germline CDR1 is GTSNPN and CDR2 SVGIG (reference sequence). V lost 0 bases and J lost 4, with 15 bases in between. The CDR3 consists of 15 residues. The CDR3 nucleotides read TGTGCCTGGAGTGTATGGGGCCCAGGGACCACTGAAGCTTTCTTT. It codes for CAWSVWGPGTTEAFF.

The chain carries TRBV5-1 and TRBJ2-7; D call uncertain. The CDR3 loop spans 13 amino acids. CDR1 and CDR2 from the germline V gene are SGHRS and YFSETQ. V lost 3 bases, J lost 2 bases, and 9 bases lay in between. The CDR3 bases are TGCGCCAGCAGCTCGACCGCGGCCTACGAGCAGTACTTC. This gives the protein CASSSTAAYEQYF. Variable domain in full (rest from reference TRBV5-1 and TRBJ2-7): KAGVTQTPRYLIKTRGQQVTLSCSPISGHRSVSWYQQTPGQGLQFLFEYFSETQRNKGNFPGRFSGRQFSNSRSEMNVSTLELGDSALYLCASSSTAAYEQYFGPGTRLTVT.

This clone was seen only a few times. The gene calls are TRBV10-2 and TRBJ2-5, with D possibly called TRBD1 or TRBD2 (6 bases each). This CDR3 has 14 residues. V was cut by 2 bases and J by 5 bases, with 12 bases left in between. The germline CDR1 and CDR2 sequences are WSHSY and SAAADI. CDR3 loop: CASSERGVWETQYF. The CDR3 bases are TGCGCCAGCAGTGAGAGGGGGGTGTGGGAGACCCAGTACTTC.

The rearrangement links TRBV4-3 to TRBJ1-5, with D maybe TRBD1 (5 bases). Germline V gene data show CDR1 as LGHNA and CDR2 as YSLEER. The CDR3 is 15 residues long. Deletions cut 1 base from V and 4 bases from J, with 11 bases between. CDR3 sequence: CASSQGAGRNQPQHF. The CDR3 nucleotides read TGCGCCAGCAGCCAAGGGGCAGGGCGGAATCAGCCCCAGCATTTT.

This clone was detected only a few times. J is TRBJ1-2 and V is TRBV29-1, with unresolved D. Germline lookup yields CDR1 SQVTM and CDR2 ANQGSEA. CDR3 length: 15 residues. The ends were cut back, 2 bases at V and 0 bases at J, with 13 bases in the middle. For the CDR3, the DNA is TGCAGCGTTGAATCGGGATCCAGGACTAACTATGGCTACACCTTC. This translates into CSVESGSRTNYGYTF.

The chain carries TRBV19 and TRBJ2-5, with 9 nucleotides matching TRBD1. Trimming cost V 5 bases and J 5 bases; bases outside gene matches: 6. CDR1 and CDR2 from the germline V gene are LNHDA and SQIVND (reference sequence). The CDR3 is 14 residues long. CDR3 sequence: CASSDTGGAETQYF. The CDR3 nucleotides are TGTGCCAGTAGTGACACAGGGGGCGCGGAGACCCAGTACTTC.

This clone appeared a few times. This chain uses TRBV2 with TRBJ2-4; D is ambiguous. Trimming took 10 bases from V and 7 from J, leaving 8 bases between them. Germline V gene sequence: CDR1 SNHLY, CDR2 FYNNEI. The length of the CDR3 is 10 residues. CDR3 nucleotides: TGTGCCATTTCAAGGAACATTCAGTACTTC. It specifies CAISRNIQYF.

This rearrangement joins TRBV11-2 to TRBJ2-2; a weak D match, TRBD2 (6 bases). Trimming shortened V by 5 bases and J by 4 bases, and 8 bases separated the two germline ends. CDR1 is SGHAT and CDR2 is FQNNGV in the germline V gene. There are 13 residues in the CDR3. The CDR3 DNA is TGTGCCAGCAGCCCGACTAGCACCGGGGAGCTGTTTTTT. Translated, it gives CASSPTSTGELFF.

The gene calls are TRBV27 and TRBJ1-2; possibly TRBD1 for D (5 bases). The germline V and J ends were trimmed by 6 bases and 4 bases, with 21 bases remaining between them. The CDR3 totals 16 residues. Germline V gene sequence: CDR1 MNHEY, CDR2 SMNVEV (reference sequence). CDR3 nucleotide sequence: TGTGCCAGCAGGCGTAATAGGGGACTACGGAGCTATGGCTACACCTTC. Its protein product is CASRRNRGLRSYGYTF.

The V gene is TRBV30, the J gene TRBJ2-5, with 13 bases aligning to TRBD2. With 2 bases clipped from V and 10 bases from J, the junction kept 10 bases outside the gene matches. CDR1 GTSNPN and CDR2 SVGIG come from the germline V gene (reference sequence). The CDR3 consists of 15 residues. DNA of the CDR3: TGTGCCTGGAGTACGGGACTAGCGGGAAAGGCGGACCAGTACTTC. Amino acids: CAWSTGLAGKADQYF. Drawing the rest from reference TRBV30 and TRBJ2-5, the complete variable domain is SQTIHQWPATLVQPVGSPLSLECTVEGTSNPNLYWYRQAAGRGLQLLFYSVGIGQISSEVPQNLSASRPQDRQFILSSKKLLLSDSGFYLCAWSTGLAGKADQYFGPGTRLLVL.

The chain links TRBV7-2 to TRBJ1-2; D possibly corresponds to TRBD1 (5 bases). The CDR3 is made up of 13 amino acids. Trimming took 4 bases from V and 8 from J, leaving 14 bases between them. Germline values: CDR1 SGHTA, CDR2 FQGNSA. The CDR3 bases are TGTGCCAGCAGCTCCACTCAGGGTAGAGGCTACACCTTC. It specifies CASSSTQGRGYTF.

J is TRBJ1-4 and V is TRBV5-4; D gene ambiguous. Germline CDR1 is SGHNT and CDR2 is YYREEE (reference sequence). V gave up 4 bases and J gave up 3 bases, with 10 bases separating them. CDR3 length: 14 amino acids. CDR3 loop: CASSLDGPNEKLFF. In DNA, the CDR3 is TGTGCCAGCAGCCTCGACGGACCTAATGAAAAACTGTTTTTT.

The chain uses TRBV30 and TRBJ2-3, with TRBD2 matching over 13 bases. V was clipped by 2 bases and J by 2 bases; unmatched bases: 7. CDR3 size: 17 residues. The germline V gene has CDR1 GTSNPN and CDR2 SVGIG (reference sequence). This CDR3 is CAWSLRLAGGLTDTQYF. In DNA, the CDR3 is TGTGCCTGGAGTCTAAGACTAGCGGGAGGACTCACAGATACGCAGTATTTT.

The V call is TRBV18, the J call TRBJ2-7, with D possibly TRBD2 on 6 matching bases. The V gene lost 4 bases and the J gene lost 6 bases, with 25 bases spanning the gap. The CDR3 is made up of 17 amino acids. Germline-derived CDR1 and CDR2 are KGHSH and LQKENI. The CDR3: CASSRDYGGIEPSEQYF. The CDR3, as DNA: TGTGCCAGCTCACGAGACTACGGCGGGATAGAACCGTCCGAGCAGTACTTC.